This T cell receptor beta chain was sequenced for a study of T cell repertoires in cytomegalovirus infection. Turning to the study itself: Public TCR beta signatures indicated both CMV infection and matching HLA type. Overall study results and limits: Carriers of CMV plus the relevant HLA were identified by cumulative public TCR beta family frequency. HLA-C-restricted CMV-specific TCR beta clonotypes were dominant in the ex vivo response.

Comment on this clonotype: Antigen: not known.

Each CDR3 protein is one row after TCRdb ran MiXCR on the reads. The data show around 300,000 distinct CDR3 sequences, with over 7.5% seen just once and 3.5% to 4.5% held by the top ten. Source material: PBMCs. The origin of this receptor is a human donor in good health (CMV status not recorded). Some clones in this sample may be carry-over from other donors' samples.

CDR3 sequence: CAISPTVGREGSTDTQYF. The CDR3 nucleotides are TGTGCCATCAGCCCGACAGTAGGACGGGAGGGTTCCACAGATACGCAGTATTTT. The chain combines TRBV10-3 with TRBJ2-3; 8 bases are a match to TRBD2. This CDR3 is 18 amino acids long. Trimming cost V 6 bases and J 2 bases; bases outside gene matches: 16. From germline, CDR1 is ENHRY and CDR2 SYGVKD.